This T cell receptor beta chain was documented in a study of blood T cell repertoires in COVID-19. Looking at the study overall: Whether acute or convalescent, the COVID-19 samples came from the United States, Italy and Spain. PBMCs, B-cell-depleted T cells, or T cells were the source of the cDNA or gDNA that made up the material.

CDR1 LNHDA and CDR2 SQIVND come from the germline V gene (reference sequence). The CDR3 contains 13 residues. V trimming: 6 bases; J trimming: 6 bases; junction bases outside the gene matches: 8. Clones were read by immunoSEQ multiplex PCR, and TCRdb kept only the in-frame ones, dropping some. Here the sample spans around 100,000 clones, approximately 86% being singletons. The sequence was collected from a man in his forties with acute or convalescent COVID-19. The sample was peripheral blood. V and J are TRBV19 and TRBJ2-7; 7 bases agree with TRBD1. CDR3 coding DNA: TGTGCCAGTAGCCCCGCGGCAGGGGGCGAGCAGTACTTC. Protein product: CASSPAAGGEQYF.